These T cell receptor beta chains were read from a single sample in a study of cytomegalovirus exposure and HLA in healthy donors. The protocol was immunoSEQ multiplex PCR, while the TCRdb copy is restricted to in-frame clones and leaves out a portion. This table holds more than 50,000 clones, roughly 80% found once. Material: PBMCs. The receptors derive from a woman between 35 and 50 years old in good health and CMV-seropositive. The CDR3 runs from the conserved cysteine through the conserved F or W. D genes are given only for firm matches. Clone sizes are given selectively: once, few, many, or a class where the clone is expanded.

j_call: TRBJ1-5; clone_size: once; d_call: TRBD1; v_call: TRBV5-1; cdr3_nt: TGCGCCAGCAGCCTGTATGGGACAGGAGGCCAGCCCCAGCATTTT; cdr3_aa: CASSLYGTGGQPQHF
j_call: TRBJ1-2; clone_size: NA; d_call: TRBD1; v_call: TRBV5-1; cdr3_nt: TGCGCCAGCAGCTTAGGGGGCGAAAACTATGGCTACACCTTC; cdr3_aa: CASSLGGENYGYTF
j_call: TRBJ2-3; clone_size: NA; d_call: TRBD1; v_call: TRBV30; cdr3_nt: TGTGCCTGGACCTATCCGGGACAGGGGGCTGGTGATACGCAGTATTTT; cdr3_aa: CAWTYPGQGAGDTQYF
j_call: TRBJ1-2; clone_size: few; d_call: NA; v_call: TRBV5-1; cdr3_nt: TGCGCCAGCAGTGTCGGAGGGACGGACCTAAATGGCTACACCTTC; cdr3_aa: CASSVGGTDLNGYTF
j_call: TRBJ1-1; clone_size: NA; d_call: NA; v_call: TRBV18; cdr3_nt: TGTGCCAGCTCACCAGGGGGGTTTAGCACTGAAGCTTTCTTT; cdr3_aa: CASSPGGFSTEAFF
j_call: TRBJ2-3; clone_size: NA; d_call: TRBD1; v_call: TRBV6-6; cdr3_nt: TGTGCCAGCAGTTACGGCAGGGGGCTGGATACGCAGTATTTT; cdr3_aa: CASSYGRGLDTQYF
j_call: TRBJ1-1; clone_size: NA; d_call: TRBD1; v_call: TRBV6-6; cdr3_nt: TGTGCCAGCCCGGGACAGGGATGGACTGAAGCTTTCTTT; cdr3_aa: CASPGQGWTEAFF
j_call: TRBJ2-1; clone_size: few; d_call: TRBD2; v_call: TRBV7-8; cdr3_nt: TGTGCCAGCAGCTCCCTAGCGGGGGGGACCCAGTTCTTC; cdr3_aa: CASSSLAGGTQFF
j_call: TRBJ1-1; clone_size: NA; d_call: TRBD1; v_call: TRBV10-3; cdr3_nt: TGTGCCAGTCACAGGGGGCTCGGGAACACTGAAGCTTTCTTT; cdr3_aa: CASHRGLGNTEAFF
j_call: TRBJ1-2; clone_size: NA; d_call: NA; v_call: TRBV11-2; cdr3_nt: TGTGCCAGCAGCTTAGATGGGGGAGGGTCCTATGGCTACACCTTC; cdr3_aa: CASSLDGGGSYGYTF
j_call: TRBJ1-1; clone_size: once; d_call: TRBD1; v_call: TRBV25-1; cdr3_nt: TGTGCCAGTCCGAGGGACAGGAGCTACACTGAAGCTTTCTTT; cdr3_aa: CASPRDRSYTEAFF
j_call: TRBJ1-1; clone_size: many; d_call: NA; v_call: TRBV7-6; cdr3_nt: TGTGCCAGCAGCCTGGACACAAACACTGAAGCTTTCTTT; cdr3_aa: CASSLDTNTEAFF
j_call: TRBJ2-2; clone_size: NA; d_call: NA; v_call: TRBV9; cdr3_nt: TGTGCCAGCAGCGTAGTGTATACGGGGGGCCGGGACACCGGGGAGCTGTTTTTT; cdr3_aa: CASSVVYTGGRDTGELFF